A selection of T cell receptor beta chains follows, all from one sample in a study of cytomegalovirus exposure and HLA in healthy donors. Method: immunoSEQ multiplex PCR; TCRdb's copy keeps in-frame clones and lacks some. The sample lists about 180,000 clones; around 76% were seen once. What was sequenced was PBMCs. Every receptor here comes from a man in his forties in good health and CMV-seronegative. CDR3s include the opening cysteine and the closing phenylalanine or tryptophan. Fields, in order: V gene, D gene, clone size, J gene, CDR3 protein, CDR3 DNA. A D gene is named only where the DNA matches it firmly. The listing skips clone size in some rows; elsewhere it reads once, few, many or a size class.

TRBV6-5	NA	NA	TRBJ2-7	CASSGGVSSYEQYF	TGTGCCAGCAGTGGCGGGGTCTCCTCCTACGAGCAGTACTTC
TRBV11-3	TRBD2	NA	TRBJ2-7	CASSVRTSGRSYEQYF	TGTGCCAGCAGCGTTCGTACTAGCGGCCGCTCCTACGAGCAGTACTTC
TRBV5-1	TRBD2	once	TRBJ2-1	CASSGLAGGNEQFF	TGCGCCAGCAGCGGGCTAGCGGGAGGAAATGAGCAGTTCTTC
TRBV19	NA	NA	TRBJ1-1	CASSFTASTEAFF	TGTGCCAGTAGTTTCACAGCTTCCACTGAAGCTTTCTTT
TRBV5-4	TRBD2	NA	TRBJ2-7	CASSPPGLALREQYF	TGTGCCAGCAGCCCGCCGGGACTAGCGCTCCGCGAGCAGTACTTC
TRBV28	NA	NA	TRBJ1-4	CASSLGGSTNEKLFF	TGTGCCAGCAGTTTAGGAGGCTCGACTAATGAAAAACTGTTTTTT
TRBV30	NA	few	TRBJ2-3	CAWSEERVGDTQYF	TGTGCCTGGAGTGAGGAGCGGGTGGGAGATACGCAGTATTTT
TRBV28	NA	NA	TRBJ2-3	CASSPGTSTDTQYF	TGTGCCAGCAGTCCCGGGACTAGCACAGATACGCAGTATTTT
TRBV7-2	NA	NA	TRBJ2-7	CASSLTRVSYEQYF	TGTGCCAGCAGCTTGACCCGGGTCTCCTACGAGCAGTACTTC
TRBV6-1	NA	NA	TRBJ1-6	CASSSIADSPGALHF	TGTGCCAGCAGTTCGATAGCCGACAGTCCGGGAGCCCTCCACTTT
TRBV5-6	TRBD1	few	TRBJ2-7	CASSSGTGLGEQYF	TGTGCCAGCAGCTCTGGGACAGGGTTGGGCGAGCAGTACTTC
TRBV28	NA	NA	TRBJ1-2	CASRAAQGRVGYTF	TGTGCCAGCCGGGCCGCCCAGGGGCGGGTTGGCTACACCTTC
TRBV27	TRBD1	NA	TRBJ1-4	CASRLQGINEKLFF	TGTGCCAGCAGGCTACAGGGGATTAATGAAAAACTGTTTTTT
TRBV11-3	NA	NA	TRBJ2-7	CASSLPAYEQYF	TGTGCCAGCAGCCTCCCGGCCTACGAGCAGTACTTC
TRBV4-3	TRBD1	NA	TRBJ1-2	CASSQDRAGGRYGYTF	TGCGCCAGCAGCCAAGACCGGGCAGGGGGCAGGTATGGCTACACCTTC
TRBV13	NA	NA	TRBJ2-1	CASSLGLTAGSYNEQFF	TGTGCCAGCAGCTTAGGCCTCACGGCGGGCTCCTACAATGAGCAGTTCTTC
TRBV10-3	TRBD2	few	TRBJ2-3	CAISESTAAGGLTDTQYF	TGTGCCATCAGTGAGTCGACGGCTGCGGGGGGACTCACAGATACGCAGTATTTT
TRBV7-8	TRBD1	NA	TRBJ2-1	CASSFPGQGFDEQFF	TGTGCCAGCAGCTTCCCGGGACAGGGGTTTGATGAGCAGTTCTTC
TRBV4-3	TRBD2	NA	TRBJ2-1	CASSQVFPAGGRRNEQFF	TGCGCCAGCAGCCAAGTGTTCCCCGCGGGGGGCCGTCGGAATGAGCAGTTCTTC
TRBV7-6	TRBD2	few	TRBJ2-2	CASSYLASGTSGELFF	TGTGCCAGCAGCTACCTCGCTAGCGGGACGTCCGGGGAGCTGTTTTTT
TRBV18	NA	NA	TRBJ1-1	CASSPDQGTEAFF	TGTGCCAGCTCACCGGACCAGGGGACTGAAGCTTTCTTT
TRBV18	NA	NA	TRBJ2-5	CASSAGLETQYF	TGTGCCAGCTCAGCAGGGTTAGAGACCCAGTACTTC
TRBV11-3	TRBD2	NA	TRBJ2-1	CATQEGGGTYNEQFF	TGTGCCACCCAGGAGGGCGGGGGAACCTACAATGAGCAGTTCTTC
TRBV27	NA	NA	TRBJ2-7	CASSLIRGSYEQYF	TGTGCCAGCAGTTTAATCAGAGGATCCTACGAGCAGTACTTC
TRBV11-3	NA	NA	TRBJ2-2	CASRADNTGELFF	TGTGCCAGCAGGGCGGATAACACCGGGGAGCTGTTTTTT
TRBV7-2	NA	once	TRBJ1-2	CASSIPSGGYTF	TGTGCCAGCAGCATTCCGTCCGGTGGCTACACCTTC
TRBV5-4	NA	NA	TRBJ2-3	CASSLGGRGDTQYF	TGTGCCAGCAGCTTGGGAGGGCGGGGAGATACGCAGTATTTT
TRBV15	NA	NA	TRBJ1-6	CATSRGSGGDSPLHF	TGTGCCACCAGCAGAGGTTCCGGGGGGGATTCACCCCTCCACTTT
TRBV29-1	TRBD1	once	TRBJ1-1	CSAAGQGYTEAFF	TGCAGCGCCGCGGGACAGGGGTACACTGAAGCTTTCTTT
TRBV5-1	TRBD2	NA	TRBJ2-1	CASSPTSGRAHGEQFF	TGCGCCAGCAGCCCTACTAGCGGGAGGGCCCATGGTGAGCAGTTCTTC
TRBV10-3	NA	NA	TRBJ2-1	CAISESGGRAWNEQFF	TGTGCCATCAGTGAGTCAGGGGGGAGGGCCTGGAATGAGCAGTTCTTC
TRBV28	TRBD1	NA	TRBJ2-1	CASSFLGQGYNEQFF	TGTGCCAGCAGTTTCTTGGGACAGGGGTACAATGAGCAGTTCTTC
TRBV5-1	TRBD1	NA	TRBJ2-7	CASSFAGGQGAYEQYF	TGCGCCAGCAGCTTCGCGGGGGGACAGGGGGCTTACGAGCAGTACTTC
TRBV30	TRBD1	few	TRBJ1-1	CALRQGPGRAFF	TGTGCCTTAAGACAGGGCCCTGGACGAGCTTTCTTT
TRBV29-1	TRBD1	NA	TRBJ2-2	CSVPGQPNTGELFF	TGCAGCGTTCCGGGACAGCCTAACACCGGGGAGCTGTTTTTT
TRBV11-2	NA	NA	TRBJ1-5	CASSLGSGGNQPQHF	TGTGCCAGCAGCTTAGGATCCGGGGGCAATCAGCCCCAGCATTTT
TRBV5-5	TRBD1	NA	TRBJ2-7	CASSLAGGQGIHEQYF	TGTGCCAGCAGCTTAGCAGGGGGACAGGGTATCCACGAGCAGTACTTC
TRBV6-4	TRBD2	NA	TRBJ2-2	CASGSLAGTGELFF	TGTGCCAGCGGGTCCCTAGCGGGAACCGGGGAGCTGTTTTTT
TRBV5-1	NA	NA	TRBJ2-5	CASSLGADQETQYF	TGCGCCAGCAGCTTGGGGGCAGATCAAGAGACCCAGTACTTC
TRBV7-2	NA	NA	TRBJ2-1	CASSPTRDTYNEQFF	TGTGCCAGCAGCCCAACCCGGGACACCTACAATGAGCAGTTCTTC
TRBV30	NA	NA	TRBJ1-2	CAWSVNRFHGYTF	TGTGCCTGGAGTGTTAATCGGTTCCATGGCTACACCTTC
TRBV30	TRBD1	once	TRBJ2-7	CAWTRQQGQAQYF	TGTGCCTGGACGCGGCAGCAGGGACAGGCGCAGTACTTC
TRBV4-2	NA	NA	TRBJ2-6	CASSQSIEEPGANVLTF	TGTGCCAGCAGCCAATCAATTGAGGAGCCTGGGGCCAACGTCCTGACTTTC
TRBV28	TRBD1	NA	TRBJ1-5	CASSLRGLDQPQHF	TGTGCCAGCAGTTTGAGGGGGCTTGATCAGCCCCAGCATTTT
TRBV4-1	NA	NA	TRBJ1-2	CASSQPGRGRVFGYTF	TGCGCCAGCAGCCAACCAGGGAGGGGCAGGGTGTTCGGCTACACCTTC
TRBV18	NA	once	TRBJ2-2	CASSPLQSTGELFF	TGTGCCAGCTCACCACTACAGAGCACCGGGGAGCTGTTTTTT
TRBV29-1	NA	NA	TRBJ2-7	CSVSGRYEQYF	TGCAGCGTCTCGGGGAGATACGAGCAGTACTTC
TRBV28	TRBD2	NA	TRBJ2-7	CASRLTSGGSYEQYF	TGTGCCAGCAGACTGACTAGCGGGGGATCCTACGAGCAGTACTTC
TRBV28	NA	NA	TRBJ2-1	CASSLGLADYNEQFF	TGTGCCAGCAGTTTAGGTCTAGCTGACTACAATGAGCAGTTCTTC
TRBV7-6	TRBD2	NA	TRBJ2-3	CASSSATGGTDTQYF	TGTGCCAGCAGCTCGGCAACGGGGGGGACAGATACGCAGTATTTT
TRBV2	NA	NA	TRBJ1-2	CASSVGANYGYTF	TGTGCCAGCAGTGTCGGGGCTAACTATGGCTACACCTTC